A selection of T cell receptor beta chains follows, all from one sample in a study of blood T cell repertoires in COVID-19. The method was immunoSEQ multiplex PCR; TCRdb's version includes in-frame clones alone and lacks a portion of them. The table records around 300,000 clones, around 90% of them present only once. Sequenced input: peripheral blood. Receptors originate from a man between 18 and 29 years old with active or convalescent COVID-19. CDR3s include the opening cysteine and the closing phenylalanine or tryptophan. Each record gives: J gene, D gene, V gene, clone size, CDR3 DNA, CDR3 protein. The D gene is left open where the match is weak. A clone size is listed for some rows: how often the clone was seen (once, few, many), or a class if it is expanded.

TRBJ1-6 TRBD1 TRBV5-5 few TGTGCCAGCAGCTTGGCGGGACAGGGAGTTGGTTCCTATAATTCACCCCTCCACTTT CASSLAGQGVGSYNSPLHF
TRBJ2-7 . TRBV7-9 . TGTGCCAGCGGAGTCTTTTCGGGGAATTCCTACGAGCAGTACTTC CASGVFSGNSYEQYF
TRBJ2-5 TRBD1 TRBV10-1 . TGCGCCAGCAGTGAGGGGACAGGAACGCACGGCGAGACCCAGTACTTC CASSEGTGTHGETQYF
TRBJ2-3 TRBD2 TRBV7-8 . TGTGCCAGCAGCTTGGGGACTAGCGGGGGGGAACGCACAGATACGCAGTATTTT CASSLGTSGGERTDTQYF
TRBJ2-1 TRBD1 TRBV25-1 . TGTGCCAGCTTATCGACAGGGTCCAATGAGCAGTTCTTC CASLSTGSNEQFF
TRBJ2-5 TRBD1 TRBV5-4 . TGTGCCAGCAGACCCGGTCAGGGGGCACTTCAGACCCAGTACTTC CASRPGQGALQTQYF
TRBJ2-2 . TRBV7-9 . TGTGCCAGCAGCCCCTCTCTGCGGTCCGGGGAGCTGTTTTTT CASSPSLRSGELFF
TRBJ2-3 . TRBV19 . TGTGCCAGTACCGAAAGGGGCCGTACAGATACGCAGTATTTT CASTERGRTDTQYF
TRBJ2-1 TRBD2 TRBV6-5 . TGTGCCAGCAGTATAGCTAGCGGGGGGTCATATGAGCAGTTCTTC CASSIASGGSYEQFF
TRBJ2-5 . TRBV9 . TGTGCCAGCAGCGTGGGTGACAGACGACCAGAGACCCAGTACTTC CASSVGDRRPETQYF
TRBJ1-4 TRBD1 TRBV19 . TGTGCCAGTAGCCTTCCAGGGGGCACTAATGAAAAACTGTTTTTT CASSLPGGTNEKLFF
TRBJ2-3 . TRBV7-9 . TGTGCCAGCAGCTTAAAAGAAAGTCTCCTGGACAGAGGCGCAGATACGCAGTATTTT CASSLKESLLDRGADTQYF
TRBJ2-3 TRBD2 TRBV29-1 . TGCAGCGTTGCTGGACTAGATTTAACAGATACGCAGTATTTT CSVAGLDLTDTQYF
TRBJ1-5 . TRBV30 . TGTGCCTGGAACGGTCAGCCCCAGCATTTT CAWNGQPQHF
TRBJ2-7 . TRBV5-1 . TGCGCCAGCAGCCTCTCCTCGGCGGCATCCTACGAGCAGTACTTC CASSLSSAASYEQYF
TRBJ2-5 . TRBV7-7 . TGTGCCAGCAGCTTAGGGGGACTCCTAGGGACCCAGTACTTC CASSLGGLLGTQYF
TRBJ2-7 . TRBV11-3 . TGTGCCAGCAGCTTAGAGACAGCAACTACTTACGAGCAGTACTTC CASSLETATTYEQYF
TRBJ2-3 TRBD2 TRBV3-1/TRBV3-2 . TGTGCCAGCAGCCACTACCGGGGGGGATTAACAGATACGCAGTATTTT CASSHYRGGLTDTQYF
TRBJ1-2 TRBD1 TRBV10-3 once TGTGCCATCAGTGACAATGCAGGGGGTGACTATGGCTACACCTTC CAISDNAGGDYGYTF
TRBJ2-3 TRBD2 TRBV10-3 once TGTGCCATCAGTGAGTCCACTAGCGGGGGGGCAGATACGCAGTATTTT CAISESTSGGADTQYF
TRBJ1-5 TRBD1 TRBV6-5 . TGTGCCAGCAGCCTGGGACAGGGAGGCAATCAGCCCCAGCATTTT CASSLGQGGNQPQHF
TRBJ1-1 . TRBV4-3 . TGCGCCAGCAGCCAAGACGCAGGGTTAACTGAAGCTTTCTTT CASSQDAGLTEAFF
TRBJ1-1 . TRBV7-2 . TGTGCCAGCAGCTTAATCAGGGCCACTGAAGCTTTCTTT CASSLIRATEAFF
TRBJ2-2 . TRBV2 . TGTGCCAGCAGAATTACAGGCGGCACCGGGGAGCTGTTTTTT CASRITGGTGELFF
TRBJ2-3 TRBD2 TRBV14 . TGTGCCAGCAGCCCCCTCGGGGGGGGATGGGCAGATACGCAGTATTTT CASSPLGGGWADTQYF